This record concerns one TCR beta chain sequence. Its specificity is unknown. The data derive from a study of blood T cells in healthy people across ages. Overall study context: Template switching picked up about one barcoded beta molecule for each two T cells.

Study-level findings and limits: Naive T cell percentage strongly correlated with TCR beta diversity.

This CDR3 has 13 residues. CDR1 is MNHEY, CDR2 SVGAGI, per germline. For the second PCR, which ran for 7 to 11 cycles, a sample-barcoded 5' primer and a J-beta primer mix were used. MiXCR, run by TCRdb on the 5' RACE reads, gives a single entry per CDR3 protein. Seen here are about 1.8 million distinct CDR3 sequences, around 48% observed once, and the top ten hold 2.1%. Sequences were obtained from blood. The chain has TRBV6-5 and TRBJ2-4, with D possibly being TRBD2 (6 bases). The DNA matches TRBJ2-5 better at its end, which makes the J call doubtful. The source of this sequence is a middle-aged woman in good health. CDR3 nucleotides: TGTGCCAGCATAGGTAGCGGCCAAGAGACCCAGTACTTC. Translating gives CASIGSGQETQYF.